These T cell receptor beta chains were read from a single sample in a study of blood T cell repertoires in COVID-19. Sequencing was performed with immunoSEQ multiplex PCR; in TCRdb, only in-frame clones are kept and a portion is missing. The top ten hold approximately 16% of the sample, which has around 130,000 clones, approximately 86% seen once. Source material: peripheral blood. The receptors were sampled from a woman in her fifties or sixties who had recovered from COVID-19. The CDR3 runs from the conserved cysteine through the conserved F or W. D genes are given only for firm matches. Some rows have no size entry. The others give once, few or many, or a class for an expanded clone.

J gene: TRBJ2-5
D gene: NA
clone size: NA
V gene: TRBV24-1
CDR3 DNA: TGTGCCACCAGTGATTCGAACGGAGAGACCCAGTACTTC
CDR3 protein: CATSDSNGETQYF

J gene: TRBJ2-7
D gene: TRBD2
clone size: NA
V gene: TRBV6-5
CDR3 DNA: TGTGCCAGCAGTCCCCTACTAGCGGGAGACTACGAGCAGTACTTC
CDR3 protein: CASSPLLAGDYEQYF

J gene: TRBJ2-2
D gene: NA
clone size: NA
V gene: TRBV19
CDR3 DNA: TGTGCCAGTAGTATAGAGGCTAACACCGGGGAGCTGTTTTTT
CDR3 protein: CASSIEANTGELFF

J gene: TRBJ2-1
D gene: NA
clone size: NA
V gene: TRBV7-2
CDR3 DNA: TGTGCCAGCAGCTCCTCCTCCTTTAATGAGCAGTTCTTC
CDR3 protein: CASSSSSFNEQFF

J gene: TRBJ1-5
D gene: TRBD1
clone size: NA
V gene: TRBV4-1
CDR3 DNA: TGCGCCAGCAGCCACGGAAGATGGGGACAGTTCAATCAGCCCCAGCATTTT
CDR3 protein: CASSHGRWGQFNQPQHF

J gene: TRBJ2-2
D gene: TRBD2
clone size: few
V gene: TRBV3-1/TRBV3-2
CDR3 DNA: TGTGCCAGCCGACTAGCGGGAGGAGGGAGCGGGGAGCTGTTTTTT
CDR3 protein: CASRLAGGGSGELFF

J gene: TRBJ1-2
D gene: NA
clone size: NA
V gene: TRBV5-4
CDR3 DNA: TGTGCCAGCAGCTTGGTGATGACTACGAACGGCTACACCTTC
CDR3 protein: CASSLVMTTNGYTF

J gene: TRBJ1-5
D gene: TRBD1
clone size: NA
V gene: TRBV19
CDR3 DNA: TGTGCCAGTAGTATCGGACAGGGGGCATGGGTTCAGCCCCAGCATTTT
CDR3 protein: CASSIGQGAWVQPQHF

J gene: TRBJ1-5
D gene: NA
clone size: NA
V gene: TRBV20-1
CDR3 DNA: TGCAGTGCTAGTTCGACTGCTTATCAGCCCCAGCATTTT
CDR3 protein: CSASSTAYQPQHF

J gene: TRBJ2-1
D gene: TRBD2
clone size: NA
V gene: TRBV7-8
CDR3 DNA: TGTGCCAGCAGCTTAGCCCCGAGGCGGGGGGGCGATGAGCAGTTCTTC
CDR3 protein: CASSLAPRRGGDEQFF

J gene: TRBJ2-7
D gene: TRBD1
clone size: NA
V gene: TRBV9
CDR3 DNA: TGTGCCAGCAGCGTAGAAGGGACAGGGACCGCCTACGAGCAGTACTTC
CDR3 protein: CASSVEGTGTAYEQYF

J gene: TRBJ2-1
D gene: TRBD1
clone size: NA
V gene: TRBV18
CDR3 DNA: TGTGCCAGCTCACCGGGACAGGGCTACAATGAGCAGTTCTTC
CDR3 protein: CASSPGQGYNEQFF

J gene: TRBJ1-5
D gene: NA
clone size: once
V gene: TRBV4-1
CDR3 DNA: TGCGCCAGCAGCCAAGTCGGGGGGTATAGCAATCAGCCCCAGCATTTT
CDR3 protein: CASSQVGGYSNQPQHF

J gene: TRBJ1-6
D gene: NA
clone size: NA
V gene: TRBV19
CDR3 DNA: TGTGCCAGTAAGTCAGATCTTTGGTCACCCCTCCACTTT
CDR3 protein: CASKSDLWSPLHF

J gene: TRBJ1-2
D gene: TRBD1
clone size: NA
V gene: TRBV19
CDR3 DNA: TGTGCCAGTAGTATCGTCGGGACAGGGTCCAACTATGGCTACACCTTC
CDR3 protein: CASSIVGTGSNYGYTF

J gene: TRBJ2-4
D gene: NA
clone size: NA
V gene: TRBV18
CDR3 DNA: TGTGCCAGCTCACCACCCGGGGGAGGCATTCAGTACTTC
CDR3 protein: CASSPPGGGIQYF

J gene: TRBJ2-3
D gene: NA
clone size: NA
V gene: TRBV2
CDR3 DNA: TGTGCCACCGCCCAGCTGGAGGGAGATACGCAGTATTTT
CDR3 protein: CATAQLEGDTQYF

J gene: TRBJ2-3
D gene: TRBD2
clone size: NA
V gene: TRBV10-3
CDR3 DNA: TGTGCCATCAGCGGGACTAGCGGGAGTGCGCAGTATTTT
CDR3 protein: CAISGTSGSAQYF

J gene: TRBJ1-1
D gene: TRBD1
clone size: once
V gene: TRBV29-1
CDR3 DNA: TGCAGCGCCGGGACAGCGAACACTGAAGCTTTCTTT
CDR3 protein: CSAGTANTEAFF

J gene: TRBJ2-2
D gene: NA
clone size: once
V gene: TRBV15
CDR3 DNA: TGTGCCACCAGCAGAGATTGGGGGGCCGGGGAGCTGTTTTTT
CDR3 protein: CATSRDWGAGELFF

J gene: TRBJ2-1
D gene: NA
clone size: NA
V gene: TRBV2
CDR3 DNA: TGTGCCAGCAGAGCCCGGGGGTTCCTAAACAATGAGCAGTTCTTC
CDR3 protein: CASRARGFLNNEQFF

J gene: TRBJ2-1
D gene: TRBD2
clone size: few
V gene: TRBV7-9
CDR3 DNA: TGTGCCAGCAGCTTAGCGGGACTAGCGGTAAACAATGAGCAGTTCTTC
CDR3 protein: CASSLAGLAVNNEQFF

J gene: TRBJ1-2
D gene: NA
clone size: NA
V gene: TRBV30
CDR3 DNA: TGTGCCTGGAGTGTACGGGTCGTCCATACCTTC
CDR3 protein: CAWSVRVVHTF

J gene: TRBJ1-2
D gene: TRBD1
clone size: NA
V gene: TRBV4-3
CDR3 DNA: TGCGCCAGCAGTCGGACAGGGGGCAACTATGGCTACACCTTC
CDR3 protein: CASSRTGGNYGYTF

J gene: TRBJ2-7
D gene: NA
clone size: NA
V gene: TRBV30
CDR3 DNA: TGTGCCTGGACCCGCCATCCTAAAGAGCAGTACTTC
CDR3 protein: CAWTRHPKEQYF

J gene: TRBJ2-2
D gene: NA
clone size: NA
V gene: TRBV6-2/TRBV6-3
CDR3 DNA: TGTGCCAGCAGTTTGATGGCAGGGCACGGGGAGCTGTTTTTT
CDR3 protein: CASSLMAGHGELFF

J gene: TRBJ1-6
D gene: NA
clone size: NA
V gene: TRBV5-5
CDR3 DNA: TGTGCCAGCAGCTTGGGGACAGTCACCTATAATTCACCCCTCCACTTT
CDR3 protein: CASSLGTVTYNSPLHF

J gene: TRBJ2-1
D gene: TRBD1
clone size: NA
V gene: TRBV5-6
CDR3 DNA: TGTGCCAGCAGCGATCCGACAGGGAATGAGCAGTTCTTC
CDR3 protein: CASSDPTGNEQFF

J gene: TRBJ1-4
D gene: NA
clone size: NA
V gene: TRBV4-1
CDR3 DNA: TGCGCCAGCAGCCAAGAGGGCGCAGATAGGAATGAAAAACTGTTTTTT
CDR3 protein: CASSQEGADRNEKLFF

J gene: TRBJ1-5
D gene: NA
clone size: NA
V gene: TRBV2
CDR3 DNA: TGTGCCAGCAGTGAAGACAGCTCCGTAGGCCAGCCCCAGCATTTT
CDR3 protein: CASSEDSSVGQPQHF

J gene: TRBJ1-2
D gene: NA
clone size: NA
V gene: TRBV28
CDR3 DNA: TGTGCCAGCAGTTTATACCTCGAGGGCTACACCTTC
CDR3 protein: CASSLYLEGYTF

J gene: TRBJ2-2
D gene: NA
clone size: NA
V gene: TRBV18
CDR3 DNA: TGTGCCAGCTCACCTTCTATTGCCGGGGAGCTGTTTTTT
CDR3 protein: CASSPSIAGELFF

J gene: TRBJ2-2
D gene: TRBD2
clone size: NA
V gene: TRBV19
CDR3 DNA: TGCGCCGAGGGGGGACTAGCGAAAAAATCCACCGGGGAGCTGTTTTTT
CDR3 protein: CAEGGLAKKSTGELFF

J gene: TRBJ1-2
D gene: NA
clone size: NA
V gene: TRBV5-6
CDR3 DNA: TGTGCCAGCAGCTTGGCCTGGGGGCTCCGGGGCTACACCTTC
CDR3 protein: CASSLAWGLRGYTF

J gene: TRBJ2-1
D gene: TRBD2
clone size: NA
V gene: TRBV5-1
CDR3 DNA: TGCGCCAGCAGCTCGGTCTGGACTAGTAATGAGCAGTTCTTC
CDR3 protein: CASSSVWTSNEQFF

J gene: TRBJ2-5
D gene: TRBD2
clone size: NA
V gene: TRBV25-1
CDR3 DNA: TGTGCCAGCAGTTTGGGACTAGCGGGAGTAGAGACCCAGTACTTC
CDR3 protein: CASSLGLAGVETQYF

J gene: TRBJ1-2
D gene: TRBD1
clone size: NA
V gene: TRBV2
CDR3 DNA: TGTGCCAGCAGCGTGATACCACAGGGGAATGGCTACACCTTC
CDR3 protein: CASSVIPQGNGYTF

J gene: TRBJ1-2
D gene: TRBD1
clone size: NA
V gene: TRBV7-2
CDR3 DNA: TGTGCCAGCAGCGTCGACAGGGGGCCTTATGGCTACACCTTC
CDR3 protein: CASSVDRGPYGYTF

J gene: TRBJ1-5
D gene: TRBD1
clone size: NA
V gene: TRBV5-1
CDR3 DNA: TGCGCCAGCAGCTGGGGCCGGGACAGGTCCGGCCGAGGGGGAAATCAGCCCCAGCATTTT
CDR3 protein: CASSWGRDRSGRGGNQPQHF

J gene: TRBJ1-2
D gene: NA
clone size: NA
V gene: TRBV25-1
CDR3 DNA: TGTGCCAGCAGTGAACAGGGTGCCTCCTATGGCTACACCTTC
CDR3 protein: CASSEQGASYGYTF

J gene: TRBJ2-1
D gene: NA
clone size: NA
V gene: TRBV3-1/TRBV3-2
CDR3 DNA: TGTGCCAGCAGCCAAGTTAGCAATGAGCAGTTCTTC
CDR3 protein: CASSQVSNEQFF